This is a list of T cell receptor beta chains from one sample in a study of cytomegalovirus exposure and HLA in healthy donors. Using immunoSEQ multiplex PCR, the repertoire was profiled, and TCRdb retains in-frame clones only, with some absent. This sample carries over 150,000 clones, under 95% of them seen once, and the ten largest clones take 3%. Sequencing was done on a sample of PBMCs. These receptors all come from a young woman in good health and CMV-seropositive. CDR3s include the opening cysteine and the closing phenylalanine or tryptophan. D genes are given only for firm matches. Where a row states a size, it is once, few, many or the class of an expanded clone; other rows omit it.

>NA|NA|TRBV7-6|TRBJ1-1
CASSLQSGKATEAFF
TGTGCCAGCAGCTTACAATCAGGGAAGGCCACTGAAGCTTTCTTT
>NA|NA|TRBV28|TRBJ2-7
CASIRDTDSYEQYF
TGTGCCAGCATCCGGGACACAGACTCCTACGAGCAGTACTTC
>NA|NA|TRBV6-1|TRBJ1-1
CASSEGQGTPPEAFF
TGTGCCAGCAGTGAGGGCCAGGGTACCCCCCCTGAAGCTTTCTTT
>NA|NA|TRBV7-2|TRBJ2-2
CASSPDTGELFF
TGTGCCAGCAGCCCTGACACCGGGGAGCTGTTTTTT
>TRBD2|NA|TRBV18|TRBJ2-3
CASSPAGLATSTDTQYF
TGTGCCAGCTCACCAGCGGGACTAGCGACTAGCACAGATACGCAGTATTTT
>TRBD1|NA|TRBV19|TRBJ2-1
CASATGDEARYYNEQFF
TGTGCCAGTGCCACAGGGGACGAGGCGCGGTACTACAATGAGCAGTTCTTC
>NA|NA|TRBV28|TRBJ1-2
CASRQLSNYGYTF
TGTGCCAGCCGACAGCTTTCTAACTATGGCTACACCTTC
>NA|NA|TRBV2|TRBJ2-2
CASSAGLIYTGELFF
TGTGCCAGCAGTGCGGGACTGATTTACACCGGGGAGCTGTTTTTT
>TRBD2|NA|TRBV27|TRBJ2-3
CASGVSGDALSTDTQYF
TGTGCCAGCGGCGTTAGCGGGGACGCACTAAGCACAGATACGCAGTATTTT
>TRBD2|NA|TRBV29-1|TRBJ2-1
CSAGGVQGSYNEQFF
TGCAGCGCCGGGGGGGTGCAGGGCTCCTACAATGAGCAGTTCTTC
>NA|once|TRBV28|TRBJ2-5
CASSLVRPKTQYF
TGTGCCAGCAGTTTGGTGCGTCCTAAGACCCAGTACTTC
>TRBD1|NA|TRBV27|TRBJ1-4
CASSEATGGLRSEKLFF
TGTGCCAGCAGTGAGGCGACAGGGGGCCTGAGGAGTGAAAAACTGTTTTTT
>TRBD1|NA|TRBV30|TRBJ2-3
CAWKDRGPDTQYF
TGTGCCTGGAAGGACAGGGGGCCAGATACGCAGTATTTT
>TRBD1|NA|TRBV19|TRBJ1-5
CASSMKEDRAYNQPQHF
TGTGCCAGTAGTATGAAGGAGGACAGGGCCTACAATCAGCCCCAGCATTTT
>NA|NA|TRBV18|TRBJ1-6
CASSRKAGDNSPLHF
TGTGCCAGCTCACGGAAAGCGGGGGATAATTCACCCCTCCACTTT
>NA|NA|TRBV19|TRBJ1-2
CASSQVSAGGYTF
TGTGCCAGTAGTCAAGTTTCCGCGGGGGGCTACACCTTC
>NA|NA|TRBV6-7|TRBJ2-2
CASSYDRHLDTGELFF
TGTGCCAGCAGTTACGACAGGCACCTGGACACCGGGGAGCTGTTTTTT
>TRBD1|NA|TRBV6-5|TRBJ2-3
CASSPGQGIDTQYF
TGTGCCAGCAGTCCCGGACAGGGGATAGATACGCAGTATTTT
>TRBD1|NA|TRBV6-5|TRBJ1-5
CASSIDRAGQPQHF
TGTGCCAGCAGTATTGACAGGGCAGGTCAGCCCCAGCATTTT
>TRBD2|NA|TRBV7-2|TRBJ2-2
CASQTSGRTSVGELFF
TGTGCCAGTCAGACTAGCGGGAGGACTTCTGTCGGGGAGCTGTTTTTT
>TRBD2|NA|TRBV19|TRBJ2-7
CASSIDLPSGYYEQYF
TGTGCCAGTAGTATAGATCTGCCTAGCGGTTATTACGAGCAGTACTTC
>NA|NA|TRBV15|TRBJ2-6
CATSRDIPQFSGANVLTF
TGTGCCACCAGCAGAGATATCCCCCAGTTCTCTGGGGCCAACGTCCTGACTTTC
>NA|once|TRBV29-1|TRBJ2-7
CSVAARLKNEQYF
TGCAGCGTTGCGGCGCGGCTCAAAAACGAGCAGTACTTC
>TRBD1|NA|TRBV7-9|TRBJ1-2
CASSSRTGGIYGYTF
TGTGCCAGCAGCTCCCGGACAGGGGGCATCTATGGCTACACCTTC
>TRBD1|NA|TRBV28|TRBJ2-7
CASSSPGQGSHEQYF
TGTGCCAGCAGTTCACCGGGACAGGGGTCCCACGAGCAGTACTTC